This TCR beta chain comes out of a study of OX40 agonist ivuxolimab in advanced cancers. Study-level background: The treatment was a fully human IgG2 OX40 agonist, ivuxolimab.

Study outcomes and limitations: Averaging showed that CD8+ T cells had more expanded clones than CD4+ did.

The V end was cut by 3 bases, the J end by 5 bases, with 16 bases between. The CDR3 covers 14 residues. The germline gives CDR1 GTSNPN, CDR2 SVGIG (reference sequence). As for this clone: Its antigen is undetermined.

Using immunoSEQ multiplex PCR, the repertoire was profiled, and TCRdb retains in-frame clones only, with some absent. The sample shows under 25,000 clones, over 65% of them seen only once. The chain uses TRBV30 and TRBJ2-5, with D possibly matching TRBD2 (5 bases). The source material was CD4+ or CD8+ T cells sorted from blood, sampled in a trial of the OX40 agonist ivuxolimab. The TCR was taken from an adult with an advanced solid tumor such as melanoma, head and neck, liver or kidney cancer. The CDR3 bases are TGTGCCTGGAGCCCCGGACGATCGGGGGAGACCCAGTACTTC. It translates to CAWSPGRSGETQYF.